These 27 T cell receptor beta chains originate from one sample sequenced in a study of T cells in Graves' hyperthyroidism and ophthalmopathy. RNA transcripts were the template for amplifying TCR beta CDR3 regions. The HTBI primer set drove a first-round RT-PCR of the TCR CDR3. TCRdb reprocessed the multiplex PCR reads via MiXCR and lists one record per CDR3 protein. The sample gives 350,000 to 450,000 distinct CDR3 sequences, around 15% of which show up once; 25% to 30% is in the top ten. The sample comprised blood. The origin of the receptors is a man in his fifties with Graves' ophthalmopathy.

This clonotype was seen many times. The rearrangement uses TRBV12-3 or TRBV12-4 and TRBJ2-3, with TRBD2 identical over 14 bases. The junction had 5 bases not matched to a gene; V was cut back by 6 bases and J by 3 bases. This CDR3 has 16 amino acids. This CDR3 is CASRYGTSGSTDTQYF. The DNA for the CDR3 is TGTGCCAGCAGATACGGGACTAGCGGGAGTACAGATACGCAGTATTTT.

The gene calls are TRBV3-1 and TRBJ1-6, with D uncertain. V was shortened by 7 bases and J by 0 bases, with 10 bases between the two germline ends. The CDR3 loop spans 15 amino acids. CDR1 and CDR2 from the germline V gene are LGHDT and YNNKEL (reference sequence). The CDR3 loop is CASTGFSSYNSPLHF. In DNA, the CDR3 is TGTGCCAGCACTGGTTTCAGCTCCTATAATTCACCCCTCCACTTT.

A few counts support this clonotype. The gene calls are TRBV24-1 and TRBJ1-5; possibly TRBD1 for D (6 bases). Germline values: CDR1 KGHDR, CDR2 SFDVKD. Trimming removed 4 bases at V and 6 bases at J, with 18 bases between. The CDR3 spans 16 residues. In DNA form, the CDR3 reads TGTGCCACCAGTGAGGGGGCACGACAAGAGAGTCAGCCCCAGCATTTT. This codes for CATSEGARQESQPQHF.

V and J are TRBV20-1 and TRBJ2-7; D is uncertain. The CDR3 sequence is 12 residues long. In germline, CDR1 is DFQATT, CDR2 SNEGSKA (reference sequence). V was shortened by 3 bases and J by 3 bases, with 9 bases between the two germline ends. The CDR3, as DNA: TGCAGTGCTAGTGCGGAAAACTACGAGCAGTACTTC. Translated, it gives CSASAENYEQYF.

This clonotype was seen ten or more times. The chain carries TRBV20-1 and TRBJ2-7; the match to TRBD2 covers 10 bases. V was clipped by 1 base and J by 2 bases; unmatched bases: 20. Germline V gives CDR1 DFQATT, CDR2 SNEGSKA (reference sequence). The CDR3 runs 20 residues. The CDR3 DNA reads TGCAGTGCTAGAGCGGAAAAGGGGGCTAGCGGGAGAAAAACCGCCTACGAGCAGTACTTC. Its protein product is CSARAEKGASGRKTAYEQYF.

Details on this clonotype: This may stem from a read error, because a much larger clone lies one nucleotide away. The V gene is TRBV20-1, the J gene TRBJ2-1, with 10 positions matching TRBD2. Germline V gene lookup returns CDR1 DFQATT and CDR2 SNEGSKA (reference sequence). The CDR3 loop spans 15 amino acids. Unmatched junction bases numbered 13, after V lost 4 bases and J lost 10 bases. Here the CDR3 reads CSAKVLVAGGGEQFF. The CDR3 DNA follows: TGCAGTGCTAAGGTCCTTGTAGCGGGAGGCGGCGAGCAGTTCTTC.

In its sample, this clonotype was seen many times. The chain combines TRBV10-3 with TRBJ2-2; D possibly corresponds to TRBD2 (6 bases). Germline lookup yields CDR1 ENHRY and CDR2 SYGVKD. Trimming pared 6 bases from V and 5 bases from J, leaving 16 bases between. This CDR3 region has 15 residues. CDR3 region: CAISVQSGGTGELFF. The DNA for the CDR3 is TGTGCCATCAGCGTTCAAAGCGGAGGGACCGGGGAGCTGTTTTTT.

The chain links TRBV6-4 to TRBJ2-7; maybe TRBD1 (6 bases). The CDR3 covers 15 residues. Germline values: CDR1 MRHNA, CDR2 SNTAGT. The V gene lost 0 bases and the J gene lost 3 bases, with 12 bases spanning the gap. The CDR3 sequence is CASSDSGHRGYEQYF. CDR3 bases: TGTGCCAGCAGTGACTCGGGACACCGAGGCTACGAGCAGTACTTC.

V and J are TRBV18 and TRBJ2-1, with TRBD2 matching 10 bases. Looked up from germline, CDR1 is KGHSH and CDR2 is LQKENI. After removal of 5 bases from V and 3 bases from J, the junction contained 4 bases not matched to a gene. This CDR3 region has 15 residues. CDR3 bases: TGTGCCAGCTCATCCCTAGCGGGAGTCTACAATGAGCAGTTCTTC. Protein sequence: CASSSLAGVYNEQFF.

The table lists this clonotype with many counts. V gene TRBV28 combines with J gene TRBJ2-7; the match to TRBD2 covers 10 bases. J gave up 6 bases and V 2 bases, and 7 bases lay outside the gene matches. The germline CDR1 and CDR2 sequences are MDHEN and SYDVKM. The CDR3 is 15 amino acids. This CDR3 is CASSLILAGASEQYF. The CDR3 nucleotides are TGTGCCAGCAGTTTAATCCTAGCGGGAGCAAGCGAGCAGTACTTC.

This clonotype came up many times. The chain joins TRBV5-6 to TRBJ2-3, with TRBD2 matching over 10 bases. Per the germline V gene, CDR1 is SGHDT and CDR2 is YYEEEE. This CDR3 region has 16 residues. Losses at the gene ends were 4 bases for V and 2 bases for J; bases not matched to a gene: 7. The CDR3 DNA reads as TGTGCCAGCAGCGAGCGACTAGCGGGTCTCACAGATACGCAGTATTTT. Protein sequence: CASSERLAGLTDTQYF.

This clonotype was observed many times. The rearrangement links TRBV18 to TRBJ1-5; D not certain. This CDR3 comprises 14 residues. V dropped 3 bases and J dropped 5 bases, with 11 bases sitting between them. Germline loops: CDR1 KGHSH, CDR2 LQKENI. CDR3 bases: TGTGCCAGCTCACCGGGGTCAGGCGATCAGCCCCAGCATTTT. It translates to CASSPGSGDQPQHF.

This clonotype was seen a few times. V and J are TRBV2 and TRBJ2-5; TRBD2 is a possible D gene (6 bases). The germline V and J ends were trimmed by 9 bases and 5 bases, with 19 bases remaining between them. CDR1 is SNHLY, CDR2 FYNNEI, per germline. CDR3 length equals 14 residues. CDR3 coding DNA: TGTGCCAGAAGTCCGGGAGCAGGGCGGGAGACCCAGTACTTC. Encoded protein: CARSPGAGRETQYF.

This clonotype was observed many times. The CDR3 sequence: CASSSQGNGANVLTF. DNA of the CDR3: TGTGCCAGCAGTTCTCAGGGTAATGGGGCCAACGTCCTGACTTTC. The chain recombines TRBV2 with TRBJ2-6, with D perhaps TRBD1 (5 bases). CDR1 and CDR2 (germline): SNHLY, FYNNEI. Trimming removed 5 bases from V and 3 bases from J, with 11 bases in between. CDR3 length equals 15 residues.

This clonotype has just a few counts. This rearrangement joins TRBV19 to TRBJ2-1; TRBD2 is a possible D gene (6 bases). The germline V gene encodes CDR1 LNHDA and CDR2 SQIVND (reference sequence). Between the trimmed V and J ends, which lost 3 bases and 5 bases, there was a span of 20 bases. The CDR3 sequence is 17 residues long. The CDR3 is CASSILGRDLKDNEQFF. CDR3 sequence (DNA): TGTGCCAGTAGTATCTTGGGCCGGGACTTGAAGGACAATGAGCAGTTCTTC.

There are many counts of this clonotype. The chain employs TRBV30 and TRBJ1-4; D perhaps matches TRBD1 (5 bases). CDR3 length: 14 residues. Germline V lookup: CDR1 GTSNPN, CDR2 SVGIG (reference sequence). V was pared by 0 bases and J by 10 bases, with 15 bases between. CDR3 DNA: TGTGCCTGGAGTGTACTATTGACCACAGGAAAACTGTTTTTT. The encoded protein is CAWSVLLTTGKLFF.

For this clonotype: One end of the junction is discordant with germline, which a read error may explain. The rearrangement links TRBV27 to TRBJ1-5; the match to TRBD1 covers 7 bases. There are 15 residues in the CDR3. Germline V gene sequence: CDR1 MNHEY, CDR2 SMNVEV (reference sequence). The DNA of the CDR3 is TGTGCCAGCAGCGTAACAGGGGAAAGCAGTCAGCCCCAGCATTTT. Encoded protein: CASSVTGESSQPQHF.

The sample holds a few counts of this clonotype. The chain employs TRBV5-4 and TRBJ2-7; 12 bases match TRBD1. CDR3 length equals 17 residues. The germline V gene has CDR1 SGHNT and CDR2 YYREEE (reference sequence). The V gene end was trimmed by 0 bases and the J gene end by 5 bases; junction bases not matched to a gene: 9. Here the CDR3 reads CASSLEKGTGGADEQYF. CDR3 nucleotides: TGTGCCAGCAGCTTGGAAAAAGGGACAGGGGGCGCCGACGAGCAGTACTTC.

V gene TRBV7-8 combines with J gene TRBJ2-3; D tentatively fits TRBD1 or TRBD2 (5 bases each). V lost 5 bases to trimming and J lost 5 bases, with 23 bases between them. The CDR3 covers 17 residues. The germline gives CDR1 SGHVS, CDR2 FQNEAQ. CDR3 residues: CASSRLPGRAVGDTQYF. The CDR3 bases are TGTGCCAGCAGCCGACTACCAGGGCGAGCGGTGGGAGATACGCAGTATTTT.

The table lists this clonotype with a count of one. Possible read error: a much larger clone is one base away. The V and J genes are TRBV6-5 and TRBJ2-7; 7 bases map to TRBD1. Germline values: CDR1 MNHEY, CDR2 SVGAGI. The CDR3 has 16 residues. CDR3 nucleotide sequence: TGTGCCAGAAGTTACTCCCTGAGACAGGGCCCCTACGAGCAGTACTTC. Residues: CARSYSLRQGPYEQYF.

This chain links TRBV27 with TRBJ1-2; TRBD1 matches at 8 bases. This CDR3 contains 13 residues. Germline CDR1 and CDR2: MNHEY and SMNVEV (reference sequence). The junction had 5 bases not matched to a gene; V was cut back by 5 bases and J by 6 bases. The chain's CDR3 is CASSPGQVDGYTF. CDR3 coding DNA: TGTGCCAGCAGTCCGGGACAGGTGGATGGCTACACCTTC.

Ten or more counts support this clonotype. The DNA for the CDR3 is TGTGCCAGTGTCTGGGACAGGGACTACGAGCAGTACTTC. Its translation: CASVWDRDYEQYF. The chain uses TRBV6-1 and TRBJ2-7, with 9 bases aligning to TRBD1. CDR1 and CDR2 from the germline V gene are MNHNS and SASEGT. The V segment lost 9 bases and the J segment 3 bases; nucleotides outside the gene matches: 6. The CDR3 sequence is 13 residues long.

This clonotype was recorded many times. V and J are TRBV27 and TRBJ2-7; TRBD2 aligns across 8 bases. This CDR3 comprises 14 residues. Germline V lookup: CDR1 MNHEY, CDR2 SMNVEV (reference sequence). With V trimmed by 5 bases and J by 6 bases, 9 bases remained unmatched. The CDR3 DNA sequence: TGTGCCAGCAGTCCGACTAGCGATTTCGTCGAGCAGTACTTC. Protein product: CASSPTSDFVEQYF.

Ten or more counts support this clonotype. The V gene is TRBV11-2, the J gene TRBJ2-7; 9 nucleotides align to TRBD2. The trim removed 4 bases at V and 7 bases at J, leaving 8 bases unmatched. The V gene's germline CDR1 is SGHAT and CDR2 FQNNGV. This CDR3 has 14 amino acids. CDR3 region: CASSSYSGSGEQYF. The CDR3 nucleotides are TGTGCCAGCAGCTCCTATAGCGGGAGTGGTGAGCAGTACTTC.

In its sample, this clonotype was seen many times. One end of the junction does not line up with germline, which may come from a read error. The chain has TRBV11-2 and TRBJ2-1; 7 bases map to TRBD2. The germline CDR1 and CDR2 sequences are SGHAT and FQNNGV. The CDR3 is 16 residues long. CDR3 in amino acids: CAGSKAAGVLYNEQFF. For the CDR3, the DNA is TGTGCCGGCAGCAAAGCGGCGGGAGTTCTCTACAATGAGCAGTTCTTC. The variable domain in full, with the rest retrieved from reference TRBV11-2 and TRBJ2-1, is EAGVAQSPRYKIIEKRQSVAFWCNPISGHATLYWYQQILGQGPKLLIQFQNNGVVDDSQLPKDRFSAERLKGVDSTLKIQPAKLEDSAVYLCAGSKAAGVLYNEQFFGPGTRLTVL.

This clonotype was found many times. This chain uses TRBV18 with TRBJ1-1; D gene ambiguous. V lost 6 bases and J lost 1, with 12 bases in between. The CDR3 length is 14 residues. Germline CDR1 reads KGHSH; CDR2 reads LQKENI. CDR3 residues: CASSGRSGNTEAFF. The CDR3, as DNA: TGTGCCAGCTCTGGCCGCTCGGGGAACACTGAAGCTTTCTTT.

This clonotype was counted only a few times. V gene TRBV3-1 combines with J gene TRBJ2-2; 9 nucleotides align to TRBD2. The CDR3 is made up of 15 amino acids. Germline values: CDR1 LGHDT, CDR2 YNNKEL (reference sequence). V lost 5 bases and J lost 7; bases outside the gene matches: 8. CDR3 loop: CASSFSGSRGGELFF. CDR3 bases: TGTGCCAGCAGCTTTAGCGGGAGTAGGGGCGGGGAGCTGTTTTTT.